The 29 T cell receptor beta chains in this list originate from one sample, sequenced in a study of post-analysis software for immune sequencing data. Their antigens are not known. Study outcomes and limitations: Included in a set of roughly five TRBV segments more frequent in patients than controls were TRBV5-6, TRBV5-1 and TRBV20-1.

TCR beta cDNA libraries had unique molecular identifiers. TCRdb independently ran MiXCR on the PCR reads; one entry per CDR3 protein. The table has about 500,000 distinct CDR3 sequences, around 40% seen once. Sequencing input: blood. The receptors stem from a girl between 10 and 17 years old with multiple sclerosis.

This clonotype was seen only a few times. The CDR3 region is CASSLVVSTDTQYF. CDR3 sequence (DNA): TGTGCCAGCAGCTTAGTGGTGAGCACAGATACGCAGTATTTT. V is TRBV7-9 and J is TRBJ2-3; the D is unclear. There are 14 residues in the CDR3. Germline-derived CDR1 and CDR2 are SEHNR and FQNEAQ (reference sequence). Trimming took 1 base from V and 0 from J, leaving 5 bases between them.

The V and J genes are TRBV20-1 and TRBJ2-7; 12 bases match TRBD2. Germline CDR1 is DFQATT and CDR2 is SNEGSKA (reference sequence). The CDR3 length is 18 residues. The CDR3: CSAPIPSGRAHWAYEQYF. The CDR3 nucleotides are TGCAGCGCACCGATACCTAGCGGGAGGGCCCATTGGGCCTACGAGCAGTACTTC.

This clonotype has a handful of counts. The chain uses TRBV29-1 and TRBJ2-5, with D possibly matching TRBD1 (7 bases). CDR3 length: 13 residues. Germline CDR1 reads SQVTM; CDR2 reads ANQGSEA. The V end lost 1 base, the J end lost 10 bases, and 16 bases lay between the germline ends. CDR3 in DNA: TGCAGCGTTGAAGCCCATGCCCAGGGGGGCCAGTACTTC. Its translation: CSVEAHAQGGQYF.

The chain combines TRBV7-9 with TRBJ2-5; D gene uncertain. The assigned J gene may be wrong: the sequence end matches TRBJ2-7 better. CDR3 size: 14 residues. Germline CDR1 reads SEHNR; CDR2 reads FQNEAQ (reference sequence). CDR3 residues: CASSTPTRSSEQYF. CDR3 in DNA: TGTGCCAGCAGCACTCCGACTCGGTCATCCGAGCAGTACTTC.

The rearrangement links TRBV7-9 to TRBJ1-1; the match to TRBD1 covers 7 bases. Germline lookup yields CDR1 SEHNR and CDR2 FQNEAQ (reference sequence). The CDR3 is made up of 14 amino acids. V was pared by 10 bases and J by 0 bases, with 8 bases of the junction left unmatched. CDR3 in amino acids: CANHRDSMNTEAFF. As DNA, the CDR3 is TGTGCCAACCACCGGGACAGCATGAACACTGAAGCTTTCTTT.

The V gene is TRBV20-1, the J gene TRBJ2-7, with D possibly TRBD1 on 5 matching bases. This CDR3 has 13 residues. Germline-derived CDR1 and CDR2 are DFQATT and SNEGSKA (reference sequence). V lost 3 bases, J lost 6 bases, and 15 bases lay in between. The CDR3 spells CSARGLVGREQYF. As DNA, the CDR3 is TGCAGTGCTAGGGGGCTAGTTGGGCGCGAGCAGTACTTC.

This chain connects TRBV6-5 to TRBJ2-6; D tentatively reads TRBD1 or TRBD2 (5 bases each). The CDR3 has 14 amino acids. Per germline, CDR1 MNHEY and CDR2 SVGAGI. V lost 3 bases and J lost 10, with 13 bases in between. The CDR3 bases are TGTGCCAGCAGTTATCTTAGGGACCCTAACGTCCTGACTTTC. The encoded protein is CASSYLRDPNVLTF.

CDR3 DNA: TGTGCCAGCAGCCTTAACAGGGGTTCCTACAATGAGCAGTTCTTC. Translation gives CASSLNRGSYNEQFF. This chain links TRBV11-2 with TRBJ2-1; TRBD1 matches 7 bases. Germline CDR1 reads SGHAT; CDR2 reads FQNNGV. The ends lost 5 bases at V and 1 base at J; junction bases unmatched: 5. There are 15 residues in the CDR3. The variable domain in full, completed from reference TRBV11-2 and TRBJ2-1, reads EAGVAQSPRYKIIEKRQSVAFWCNPISGHATLYWYQQILGQGPKLLIQFQNNGVVDDSQLPKDRFSAERLKGVDSTLKIQPAKLEDSAVYLCASSLNRGSYNEQFFGPGTRLTVL.

The rearrangement joins TRBV28 to TRBJ2-3; no reliable D call. V lost 8 bases and J lost 2, with 14 bases in between. CDR3 length: 14 amino acids. The germline V gene encodes CDR1 MDHEN and CDR2 SYDVKM. CDR3 amino acids: CASRQALNTDTQYF. Written as DNA, the CDR3 is TGTGCCAGCCGCCAGGCCCTAAACACAGATACGCAGTATTTT.

This clonotype was picked up a small number of times. Relative to the germline gene, one junction end is altered; a read error may explain this. V is TRBV7-7 and J is TRBJ1-4, with TRBD1 identical over 9 bases. The germline V gene has CDR1 SSHAT and CDR2 FNYEAQ (reference sequence). There are 15 residues in the CDR3. The CDR3 DNA follows: TGTGCTAGCAGCTCGACGGACAGGGGCGGTGAAAAACTGTTTTTT. Residues: CASSSTDRGGEKLFF.

In its sample, this clonotype was seen once. The chain joins TRBV7-9 to TRBJ2-2; D may be TRBD2 (6 bases). CDR1 and CDR2 (germline): SEHNR, FQNEAQ (reference sequence). The CDR3 is 16 amino acids. Trimming shortened V by 0 bases and J by 4 bases, and 12 bases separated the two germline ends. In DNA, the CDR3 is TGTGCCAGCAGCTTAGCGCGGGGTGGAGCCACCGGGGAGCTGTTTTTT. Protein sequence: CASSLARGGATGELFF.

This chain uses TRBV29-1 with TRBJ2-3; weak D call: TRBD2 (5 bases). The germline gives CDR1 SQVTM, CDR2 ANQGSEA. CDR3 size: 11 residues. Deletions cut 4 bases from V and 5 bases from J, with 7 bases between. CDR3 nucleotide sequence: TGCAGCGTTGGAGGGAGAGATACGCAGTATTTT. Translation: CSVGGRDTQYF.

This clonotype occurred a few times. The chain couples TRBV5-1 to TRBJ2-7, with TRBD2 matching over 10 bases. The CDR3 sequence is 15 residues long. V shed 0 bases, J shed 7 bases, and the junction held 7 bases outside the gene matches. Germline loops: CDR1 SGHRS, CDR2 YFSETQ. CDR3 coding DNA: TGCGCCAGCAGCTTGGACCTAGCGGGAGTGGGAGAGCAGTACTTC. Translating gives CASSLDLAGVGEQYF.

This clonotype was seen only a few times. CDR3 DNA sequence: TGCGCCAGCAAGAACGCGGCAGATACGCAGTATTTT. This sequence encodes CASKNAADTQYF. The rearrangement links TRBV10-2 to TRBJ2-3; D ambiguous. Per the germline V gene, CDR1 is WSHSY and CDR2 is SAAADI. V was pared by 7 bases and J by 4 bases, with 9 bases between. The CDR3 contains 12 residues.

In this sample, this clonotype turned up once. The chain employs TRBV12-3 or TRBV12-4 and TRBJ1-1; the D is unclear. The V end lost 7 bases, the J end lost 4 bases, and 7 bases lay between the germline ends. There are 11 residues in the CDR3. The CDR3 here is CASIISTEAFF. In DNA, the CDR3 is TGTGCCAGCATCATCAGCACTGAAGCTTTCTTT.

This clonotype was seen only once. CDR3 amino acids: CASSYSRGAQYNEQFF. In nucleotides, the CDR3 is TGTGCCAGCAGTTACTCGAGAGGAGCCCAGTACAATGAGCAGTTCTTC. The chain carries TRBV6-2 or TRBV6-3 and TRBJ2-1, with D uncertain. Deletions cut 0 bases from V and 4 bases from J, with 13 bases between. Germline V gene data show CDR1 as MNHEY and CDR2 as SVGEGT. This CDR3 is 16 amino acids long.

The gene calls are TRBV11-2 and TRBJ1-5, with unresolved D. Germline V gives CDR1 SGHAT, CDR2 FQNNGV. The CDR3 spans 16 residues. Between the trimmed V and J ends, which lost 0 bases and 2 bases, there was a span of 11 bases. For the CDR3, the DNA is TGTGCCAGCAGCTTAGAGCCGGGAGGAGGCAATCAGCCCCAGCATTTT. Translation gives CASSLEPGGGNQPQHF. Supplemented by reference TRBV11-2 and TRBJ1-5, the full variable domain reads EAGVAQSPRYKIIEKRQSVAFWCNPISGHATLYWYQQILGQGPKLLIQFQNNGVVDDSQLPKDRFSAERLKGVDSTLKIQPAKLEDSAVYLCASSLEPGGGNQPQHFGDGTRLSIL.

The chain recombines TRBV7-8 with TRBJ2-1; TRBD2 matches at 10 bases. Germline loops: CDR1 SGHVS, CDR2 FQNEAQ. The trim removed 0 bases at V and 0 bases at J, leaving 5 bases unmatched. There are 18 residues in the CDR3. The DNA of the CDR3 is TGTGCCAGCAGCTTAGCTAGCGGGAGGCCAAGCTCCTACAATGAGCAGTTCTTC. It codes for CASSLASGRPSSYNEQFF.

This sequence joins TRBV5-1 and TRBJ2-3; D unresolved. This CDR3 region has 17 residues. With 4 bases removed from V and 4 bases from J, the gap between germline ends came to 22 bases. In germline, CDR1 is SGHRS, CDR2 YFSETQ. The CDR3 protein is CASSAVIGLGTSDTQYF. CDR3 in DNA: TGCGCCAGCAGCGCTGTTATAGGTCTCGGAACGTCAGATACGCAGTATTTT.

The gene calls are TRBV12-3 or TRBV12-4 and TRBJ1-5; possibly TRBD1 for D (5 bases). The CDR3 covers 19 residues. The V and J ends lost 3 bases and 6 bases respectively, with 27 bases between them. CDR3 sequence: CASSFWGPRRFRPTQPQHF. CDR3 nucleotides: TGTGCCAGCAGTTTCTGGGGCCCAAGAAGGTTTAGACCCACTCAGCCCCAGCATTTT.

The chain is built from TRBV5-5 and TRBJ2-1, with D perhaps TRBD2 (8 bases). This CDR3 spans 19 amino acids. Germline V gene data show CDR1 as SGHKS and CDR2 as YYEKEE (reference sequence). The V and J ends lost 2 bases and 6 bases respectively, with 27 bases between them. CDR3 coding DNA: TGTGCCAGCAGCTTATTAGGGCAGGGGGGGACTAGTATCTGCAATGAGCAGTTCTTC. Translation: CASSLLGQGGTSICNEQFF.

This rearrangement joins TRBV28 to TRBJ1-5; perhaps TRBD1 as D (5 bases). Looked up from germline, CDR1 is MDHEN and CDR2 is SYDVKM. This CDR3 has 18 residues. The germline V and J ends were trimmed by 2 bases and 1 base, with 18 bases remaining between them. The CDR3 DNA reads TGTGCCAGCAGTTTAATGCAGGGAACCCTGGGGAGCAATCAGCCCCAGCATTTT. The encoded protein is CASSLMQGTLGSNQPQHF.

A note on this clonotype: An end of the junction does not agree with germline; a read error may underlie this. The chain couples TRBV27 to TRBJ2-1; 7 bases match TRBD2. Germline assignment: CDR1 MNHEY and CDR2 SMNVEV (reference sequence). The CDR3 has 12 residues. The CDR3 nucleotides read TGTGTCAGCAGTTTCGGGGGGAATGAGCAGTTCTTC. Translating it yields CVSSFGGNEQFF.

The chain carries TRBV9 and TRBJ1-6; perhaps TRBD1 as D (6 bases). The germline gives CDR1 SGDLS, CDR2 YYNGEE. The ends were cut back, 0 bases at V and 10 bases at J, with 11 bases in the middle. The CDR3 length is 14 residues. CDR3: CASSVEGRGSPLHF. In DNA form, the CDR3 reads TGTGCCAGCAGCGTAGAAGGCAGGGGATCACCCCTCCACTTT.

The chain carries TRBV4-3 and TRBJ2-7, with 10 nucleotides matching TRBD2. Trimming at V came to 2 bases and at J to 3 bases, leaving 4 bases not matched to a gene. The CDR3 covers 15 residues. CDR1 is LGHNA and CDR2 is YSLEER in the germline V gene. The CDR3 DNA reads as TGCGCCAGCAGCCAACTTCTAGCGGGAGACTACGAGCAGTACTTC. The encoded protein is CASSQLLAGDYEQYF.

This clonotype showed up just a few times. This chain connects TRBV27 to TRBJ2-6; 8 nucleotides line up with TRBD2. V shed 8 bases and J 2 bases; nucleotides not matched to a gene: 11. Germline CDR1 and CDR2: MNHEY and SMNVEV (reference sequence). This CDR3 has 17 amino acids. The DNA for the CDR3 is TGTGCCAGCCGGGAAGGACTAGCTTATCCTGGGGCCAACGTCCTGACTTTC. The encoded protein is CASREGLAYPGANVLTF.

The sample holds a few counts of this clonotype. This chain connects TRBV18 to TRBJ1-1; D not certain. V was pared by 2 bases and J by 2 bases, with 9 bases between. Germline CDR1 and CDR2: KGHSH and LQKENI. The length of the CDR3 is 14 residues. CDR3 region: CASSPVDINTEAFF. DNA for the CDR3: TGTGCCAGCTCACCAGTAGACATCAACACTGAAGCTTTCTTT.

This rearrangement joins TRBV7-9 to TRBJ1-5; maybe TRBD1 (5 bases). Trimming stripped 5 bases from V and 4 bases from J, with 9 bases between. This CDR3 has 13 amino acids. CDR1 and CDR2 (germline): SEHNR, FQNEAQ (reference sequence). The CDR3 sequence is CASSIRQNQPQHF. The CDR3 DNA sequence: TGTGCCAGCAGCATTCGACAGAATCAGCCCCAGCATTTT.

This chain connects TRBV28 to TRBJ2-7; the D gene is possibly TRBD1 (5 bases). V lost 5 bases to trimming and J lost 1 base, with 15 bases between them. Germline V gene lookup returns CDR1 MDHEN and CDR2 SYDVKM. The CDR3 loop spans 15 amino acids. In nucleotides, the CDR3 is TGTGCCAGCAGTCTCCCCTCGGCAGGGTCCTACGAGCAGTACTTC. It translates to CASSLPSAGSYEQYF.